This T cell receptor beta chain was recovered during a study of T cell responses to AZD1222 COVID-19 vaccine. About the study: Analysis merged second doses at about 4 or about 12 weeks. Study results and caveats: Baseline antibody screening turned up just 6 or 7 seropositive AZD1222 recipients. Receipt of two AZD1222 doses was followed by a rise in Spike-specific TCR breadth and depth. Repertoire sampling happened only post peak T cell response.

Trimming cost V 2 bases and J 11 bases, with 15 bases left between them. Germline CDR1 ENHRY, CDR2 SYGVKD. The length of the CDR3 is 13 residues. TCRdb's copy holds only in-frame clones and misses some; the assay was immunoSEQ multiplex PCR. Of 90,000 to 110,000 clones in the sample, around 87% were seen once. The count of this clone is one. Its specificity is not known. The rearrangement joins TRBV10-3 to TRBJ1-1, with D unresolved. The specimen comprised peripheral blood, sampled on day 0 of AZD1222 vaccination. The TCR comes from an adult in good health. Here the CDR3 reads CAISEGWGDAAFF. As DNA, the CDR3 is TGTGCCATCAGTGAGGGGTGGGGTGATGCGGCTTTCTTT.